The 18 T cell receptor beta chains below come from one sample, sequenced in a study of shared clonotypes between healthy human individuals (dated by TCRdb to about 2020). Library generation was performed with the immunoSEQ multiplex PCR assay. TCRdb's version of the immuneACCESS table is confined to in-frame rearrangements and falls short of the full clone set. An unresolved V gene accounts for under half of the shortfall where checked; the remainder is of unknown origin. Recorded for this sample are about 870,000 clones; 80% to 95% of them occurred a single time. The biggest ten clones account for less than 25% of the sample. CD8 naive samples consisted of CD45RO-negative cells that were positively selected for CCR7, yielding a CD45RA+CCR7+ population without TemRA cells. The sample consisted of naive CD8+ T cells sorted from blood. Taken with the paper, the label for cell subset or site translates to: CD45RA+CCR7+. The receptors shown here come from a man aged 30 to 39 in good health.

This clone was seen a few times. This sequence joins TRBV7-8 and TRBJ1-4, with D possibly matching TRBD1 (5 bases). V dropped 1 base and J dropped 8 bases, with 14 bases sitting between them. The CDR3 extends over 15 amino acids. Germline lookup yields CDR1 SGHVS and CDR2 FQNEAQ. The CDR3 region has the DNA TGTGCCAGCAGCTTAGAGGCGGGGCTCGGGGAAAAACTGTTTTTT. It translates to CASSLEAGLGEKLFF.

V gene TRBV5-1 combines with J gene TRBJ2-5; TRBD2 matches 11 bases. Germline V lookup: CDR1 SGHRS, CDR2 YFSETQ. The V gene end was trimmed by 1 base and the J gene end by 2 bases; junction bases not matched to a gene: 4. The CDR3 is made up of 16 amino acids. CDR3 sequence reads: CASSLLVAGGQETQYF. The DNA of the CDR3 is TGCGCCAGCAGCTTGTTGGTAGCGGGAGGGCAAGAGACCCAGTACTTC.

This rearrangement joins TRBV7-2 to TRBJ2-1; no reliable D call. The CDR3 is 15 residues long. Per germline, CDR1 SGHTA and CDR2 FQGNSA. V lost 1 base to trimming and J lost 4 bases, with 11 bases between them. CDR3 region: CASSLGTAGYNEQFF. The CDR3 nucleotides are TGTGCCAGCAGCTTAGGTACGGCAGGTTACAATGAGCAGTTCTTC. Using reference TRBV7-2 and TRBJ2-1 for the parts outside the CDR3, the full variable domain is GAGVSQSPSNKVTEKGKDVELRCDPISGHTALYWYRQSLGQGLEFLIYFQGNSAPDKSGLPSDRFSAERTGGSVSTLTIQRTQQEDSAVYLCASSLGTAGYNEQFFGPGTRLTVL.

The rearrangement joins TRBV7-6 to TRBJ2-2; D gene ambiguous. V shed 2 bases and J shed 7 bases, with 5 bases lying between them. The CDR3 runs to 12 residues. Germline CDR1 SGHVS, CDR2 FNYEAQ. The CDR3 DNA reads TGTGCCAGCAGCTTAATGCACGGGGAGCTGTTTTTT. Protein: CASSLMHGELFF.

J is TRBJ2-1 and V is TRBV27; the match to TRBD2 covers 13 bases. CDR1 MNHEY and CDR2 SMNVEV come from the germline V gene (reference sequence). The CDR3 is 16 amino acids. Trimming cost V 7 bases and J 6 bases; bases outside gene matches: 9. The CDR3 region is CASNSLGLAGINEQFF. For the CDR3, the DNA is TGTGCCAGCAACTCCCTGGGACTAGCGGGGATCAATGAGCAGTTCTTC.

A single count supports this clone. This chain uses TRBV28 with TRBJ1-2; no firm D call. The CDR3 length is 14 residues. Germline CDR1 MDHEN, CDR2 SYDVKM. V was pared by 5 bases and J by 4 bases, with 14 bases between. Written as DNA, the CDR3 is TGTGCCAGCAGTGCCGGAAGCCATGGCTATGGCTACACCTTC. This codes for CASSAGSHGYGYTF.

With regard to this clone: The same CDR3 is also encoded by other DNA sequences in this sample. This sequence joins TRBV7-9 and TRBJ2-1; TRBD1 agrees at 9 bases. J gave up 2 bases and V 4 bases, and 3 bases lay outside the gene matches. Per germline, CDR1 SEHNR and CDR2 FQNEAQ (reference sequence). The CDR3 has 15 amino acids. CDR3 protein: CASSSGQGAYNEQFF. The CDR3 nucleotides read TGTGCCAGCAGCTCGGGACAGGGCGCCTACAATGAGCAGTTCTTC.

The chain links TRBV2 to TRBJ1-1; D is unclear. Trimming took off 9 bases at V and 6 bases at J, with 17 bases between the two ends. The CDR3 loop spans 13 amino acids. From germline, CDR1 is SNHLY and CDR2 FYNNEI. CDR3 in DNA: TGTGCCAGTTGGACGGAGGTCGGTGCTGAAGCTTTCTTT. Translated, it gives CASWTEVGAEAFF.

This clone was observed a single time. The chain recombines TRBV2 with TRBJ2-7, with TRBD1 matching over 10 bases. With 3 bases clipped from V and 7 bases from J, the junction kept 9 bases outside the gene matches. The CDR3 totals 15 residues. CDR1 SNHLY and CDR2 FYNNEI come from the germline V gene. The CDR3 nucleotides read TGTGCCAGCAGTGACCCGCGACAGGGGGCGGAAGAGCAGTACTTC. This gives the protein CASSDPRQGAEEQYF.

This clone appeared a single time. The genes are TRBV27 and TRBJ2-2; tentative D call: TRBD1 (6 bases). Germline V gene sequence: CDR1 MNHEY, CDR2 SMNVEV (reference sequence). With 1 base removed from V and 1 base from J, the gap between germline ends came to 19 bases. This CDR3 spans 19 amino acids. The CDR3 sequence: CASSLYPPSRGENTGELFF. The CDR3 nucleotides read TGTGCCAGCAGTTTATATCCCCCTAGCAGGGGCGAGAACACCGGGGAGCTGTTTTTT.

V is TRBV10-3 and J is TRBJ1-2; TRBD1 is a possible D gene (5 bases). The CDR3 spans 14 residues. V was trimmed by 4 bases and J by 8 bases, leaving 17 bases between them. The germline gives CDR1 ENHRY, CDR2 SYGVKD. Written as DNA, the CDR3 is TGTGCCATCAGTGCTGGGACTCTCTTATACGGCTACACCTTC. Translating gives CAISAGTLLYGYTF.

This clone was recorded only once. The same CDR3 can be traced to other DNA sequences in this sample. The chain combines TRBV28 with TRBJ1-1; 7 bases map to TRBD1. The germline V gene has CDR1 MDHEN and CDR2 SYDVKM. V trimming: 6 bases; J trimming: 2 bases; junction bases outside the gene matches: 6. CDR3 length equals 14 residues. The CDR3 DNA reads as TGTGCCAGCAGCCCGACAGGGCTTAACACTGAAGCTTTCTTT. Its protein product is CASSPTGLNTEAFF.

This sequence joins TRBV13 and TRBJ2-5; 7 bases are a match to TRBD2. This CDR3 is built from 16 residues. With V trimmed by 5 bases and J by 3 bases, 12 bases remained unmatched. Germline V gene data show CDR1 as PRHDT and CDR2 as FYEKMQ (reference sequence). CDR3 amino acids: CASSPEGGGREETQYF. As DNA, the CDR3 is TGTGCCAGCAGCCCCGAGGGAGGTGGGAGGGAAGAGACCCAGTACTTC.

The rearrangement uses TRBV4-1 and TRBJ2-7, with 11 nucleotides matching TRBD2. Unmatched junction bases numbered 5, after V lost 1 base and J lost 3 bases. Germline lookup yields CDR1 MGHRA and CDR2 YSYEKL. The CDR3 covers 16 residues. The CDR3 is CASSQGTSGLYYEQYF. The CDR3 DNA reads TGCGCCAGCAGCCAAGGGACTAGCGGGCTATACTACGAGCAGTACTTC.

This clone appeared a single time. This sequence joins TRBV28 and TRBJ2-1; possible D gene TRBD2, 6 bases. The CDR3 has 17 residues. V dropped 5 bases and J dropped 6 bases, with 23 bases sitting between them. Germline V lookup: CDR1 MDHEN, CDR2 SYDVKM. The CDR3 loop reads CASSLLFSGDTGNEQFF. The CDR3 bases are TGTGCCAGCAGTCTCCTTTTTTCGGGGGATACGGGCAATGAGCAGTTCTTC.

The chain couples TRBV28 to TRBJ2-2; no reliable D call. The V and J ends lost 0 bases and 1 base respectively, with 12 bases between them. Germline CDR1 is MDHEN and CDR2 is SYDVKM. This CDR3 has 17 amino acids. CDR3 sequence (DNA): TGTGCCAGCAGTTTATGGAGGACCGTCGAGAACACCGGGGAGCTGTTTTTT. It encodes CASSLWRTVENTGELFF.

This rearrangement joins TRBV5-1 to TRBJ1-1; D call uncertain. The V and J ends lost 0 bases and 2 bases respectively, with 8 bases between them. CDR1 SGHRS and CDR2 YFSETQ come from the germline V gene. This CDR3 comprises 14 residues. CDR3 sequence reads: CASSLGHQNTEAFF. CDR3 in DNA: TGCGCCAGCAGCTTGGGACACCAAAACACTGAAGCTTTCTTT.

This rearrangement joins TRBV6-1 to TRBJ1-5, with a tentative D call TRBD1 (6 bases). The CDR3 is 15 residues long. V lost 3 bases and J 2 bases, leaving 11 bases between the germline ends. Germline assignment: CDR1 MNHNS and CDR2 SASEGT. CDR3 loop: CASSDRQDRNQPQHF. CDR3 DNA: TGTGCCAGCAGTGACCGACAGGACCGCAATCAGCCCCAGCATTTT.